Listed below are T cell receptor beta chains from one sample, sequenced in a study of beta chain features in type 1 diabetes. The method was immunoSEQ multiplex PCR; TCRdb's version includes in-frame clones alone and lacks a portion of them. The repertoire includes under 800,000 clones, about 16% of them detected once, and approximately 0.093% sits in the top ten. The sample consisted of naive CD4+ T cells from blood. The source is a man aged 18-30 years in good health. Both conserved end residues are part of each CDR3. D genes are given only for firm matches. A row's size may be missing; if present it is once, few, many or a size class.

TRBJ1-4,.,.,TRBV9,CASSASNRAANEKLFF,TGTGCCAGCAGCGCAAGCAACAGGGCGGCTAATGAAAAACTGTTTTTT
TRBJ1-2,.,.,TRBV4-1,CASSQEGVKEDYGYTF,TGCGCCAGCAGCCAAGAGGGAGTAAAGGAGGACTATGGCTACACCTTC
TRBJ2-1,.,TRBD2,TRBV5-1,CASSIRRGGPNNEQFF,TGCGCCAGCAGCATTAGGCGGGGGGGTCCCAACAATGAGCAGTTCTTC
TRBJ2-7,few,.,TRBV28,CASITGGPTYEQYF,TGTGCCAGCATAACGGGCGGGCCGACCTACGAGCAGTACTTC
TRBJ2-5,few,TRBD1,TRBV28,CASSLGRGHGTQYF,TGTGCCAGCAGTTTGGGCAGGGGGCATGGGACCCAGTACTTC
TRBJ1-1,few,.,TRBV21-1,CASSKVRDRGQVTEAFF,TGTGCCAGCAGCAAAGTCAGGGACAGGGGGCAGGTCACTGAAGCTTTCTTT
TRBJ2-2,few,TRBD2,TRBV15,CATSGGGRRITGELFF,TGTGCCACCAGCGGCGGGGGAAGGCGGATCACCGGGGAGCTGTTTTTT
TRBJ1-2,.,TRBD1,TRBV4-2,CASSRDRDYGYTF,TGTGCCAGCAGCCGGGACAGAGACTATGGCTACACCTTC
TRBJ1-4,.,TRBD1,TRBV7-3,CASSRTGAANEKLFF,TGTGCCAGCAGCAGGACAGGGGCGGCTAATGAAAAACTGTTTTTT
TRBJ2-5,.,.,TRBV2,CASSGQGQQETQYF,TGTGCCAGCAGTGGCCAGGGCCAACAAGAGACCCAGTACTTC
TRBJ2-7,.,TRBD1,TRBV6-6,CASKRDRGPGEQYF,TGTGCCAGCAAGAGGGACAGGGGGCCGGGGGAGCAGTACTTC
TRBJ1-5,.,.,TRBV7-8,CATGGRWGNQPQHF,TGTGCCACCGGGGGTCGGTGGGGAAATCAGCCCCAGCATTTT
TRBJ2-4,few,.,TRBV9,CASSVGLAKNIQYF,TGTGCCAGCAGCGTAGGGCTAGCCAAAAACATTCAGTACTTC
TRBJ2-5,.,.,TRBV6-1,CASPLRVQETQYF,TGTGCCAGCCCCCTCCGAGTCCAAGAGACCCAGTACTTC
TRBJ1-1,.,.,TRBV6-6,CASSYSGKGLTEAFF,TGTGCCAGCAGTTACTCGGGGAAAGGACTCACTGAAGCTTTCTTT
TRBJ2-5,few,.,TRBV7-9,CASSPSGLMIFQETQYF,TGTGCCAGCAGCCCGAGCGGGCTGATGATTTTCCAAGAGACCCAGTACTTC
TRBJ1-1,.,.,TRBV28,CASRPQGGTEAFF,TGTGCCAGCAGACCACAAGGGGGGACTGAAGCTTTCTTT
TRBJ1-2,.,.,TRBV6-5,CASSYLGYGYTF,TGTGCCAGCAGTTACCTCGGCTATGGCTACACCTTC
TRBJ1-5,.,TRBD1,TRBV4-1,CASSQGGQHNQPQHF,TGCGCCAGCAGCCAAGGGGGACAGCACAATCAGCCCCAGCATTTT
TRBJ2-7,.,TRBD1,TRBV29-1,CSVLPGQGTYEQYF,TGCAGCGTGCTACCGGGACAGGGTACCTACGAGCAGTACTTC